The present T cell receptor beta chain was sequenced within a study of T cell changes during pregnancy in multiple sclerosis. Measured with immunoSEQ multiplex PCR; TCRdb has only the in-frame clones, and not every one. The sample lists around 40,000 clones, 90% to 95% occurring once. Germline lookup yields CDR1 KGHSH and CDR2 LQKENI. The length of the CDR3 is 18 residues. Trimming cost V 5 bases and J 5 bases, with 28 bases left between them. In its sample, this clone is medium-sized. Other DNA sequences within the sample encode an identical CDR3. The sequence was obtained from a female donor with multiple sclerosis, enrolled in a pregnancy study. The specimen was CD4+ T cells from peripheral blood mononuclear cells, collected in the second trimester of pregnancy. The chain joins TRBV18 to TRBJ2-7, with a possible D match to TRBD1 (6 bases). The CDR3 spells CASSGPGQALPSFDEQYF. As DNA, the CDR3 is TGTGCCAGCTCAGGGCCGGGACAAGCCCTACCGAGCTTCGACGAGCAGTACTTC.